This T cell receptor beta chain was retrieved from a study of response to subunit inactivated influenza vaccine (dated by TCRdb to 2017 to 2018). Background on the whole study: The study used deep quantitative T cell receptor repertoire profiling to track responses to a trivalent subunit inactivated influenza vaccine. Overall study results and their limits: According to the authors, only a limited number of new T cells may be recruited by each seasonal influenza vaccination.

CDR1 is given as SGHRS and CDR2 as YFSETQ, both from the germline V gene. V is pruned by 0 bases and J by 2 bases, leaving 14 bases of the junction without a gene match. The CDR3 spans 18 residues, from the cysteine through the phenylalanine. Of all the DNA, just the CDR3 is kept, 54 bases in frame from base 1. Library preparation employed RT-PCR. Sequencing was carried out with an Illumina HiSeq 2500. TCRdb passed the public sequencing reads through fastp at Q25 and MiXCR, retaining productive beta sequences. Identical CDR3 protein sequences are pooled into one entry, listed with their most common genes and DNA. A total of a few hundred thousand distinct CDR3 sequences appear in this sample, 11% of them only once. The ten largest clones add up to 8% to 13% of the sample. This clonotype showed up just a few times. What this receptor recognizes is not known. Base quality data are lacking; no much larger clone is found one base away.

These data also featured in a second study, about T cells expressing NK-cell markers. The second study's paper adds: TCR beta cDNA libraries were made by 5'RACE template switching that added a universal primer site and unique molecular identifiers. Three sorted T-cell subsets (CD3+CD56+NKG2C+, CD3+CD56+NKG2C- and CD3+CD56-NKG2C+) from 7 to 9 donors had their TCR beta-chain repertoires profiled. Seven of the eight sequenced donors were HCMV-seropositive and one was HCMV-seronegative. To restrict sorting to alphabetaTCR-expressing T cells, an anti-gammadeltaTCR antibody was added in several experiments. For more than 5 donors, the dominant CD3+CD56+NKG2C+ clonotypes were among the top 10 CD8+ clonotypes and accounted for roughly 1.0-8% of CD8+ T cells. Those dominant clonotypes were again the most abundant among CD3+CD56-NKG2C+ cells in a few donors, at about 28.3-60.1%. Whether the expanded NKG2C-expressing T cell clones were specific for HCMV antigens remained unclear. The study sequenced eight donors, all healthy volunteers chosen at random: three men and five women. HCMV serostatus was determined by detecting HCMV-specific IgG in serum with a commercial ELISA kit. Ficoll density gradient centrifugation was used to isolate peripheral blood mononuclear cells from blood. For several donors, bulk peripheral blood T-cell repertoires were also sequenced from unsorted PBMC. cDNA synthesis was primed from the TCR beta constant segment and was followed by two successive PCR amplification steps. Sequencing of the libraries produced 2 x 150 bp reads on Illumina HiSeq 2000/2500, MiSeq or NextSeq. MIGEC handled demultiplexing of the reads and grouping by UMI, while MiTCR was used to assemble and quantify clonotypes. Only TCR cDNA sequences supported by at least two reads were kept to exclude erroneous sequences. Downstream repertoire analysis used the tcR package, and clonotypes were matched across fractions by CDR3 nucleotide sequence plus V segment. Antigen specificity was annotated against VDJdb with VDJmatch, allowing one amino acid substitution in CDR3.

The clonotype comes from a man between 45 and 60 years old who received an inactivated influenza vaccine. Donor details come from another sample of the same person, matched by shared clones. The sample here was PBMCs from blood, taken on the day of vaccination. Here the chain combines TRBV5-1 and TRBJ2-7; a stretch of 7 junction bases matches TRBD1. The bases are TGCGCCAGCAGCTTGGAGGGACAGAGGAAGATAAACACCTACGAGCAGTACTTC. This is translated as CASSLEGQRKINTYEQYF. Full variable domain (CDR3 extended with the reference TRBV5-1 and TRBJ2-7 proteins): KAGVTQTPRYLIKTRGQQVTLSCSPISGHRSVSWYQQTPGQGLQFLFEYFSETQRNKGNFPGRFSGRQFSNSRSEMNVSTLELGDSALYLCASSLEGQRKINTYEQYFGPGTRLTVT.